The TCR beta chain under discussion was sequenced for a study of molecular identifiers for immune sequencing clone quantification. Overall study findings and caveats: Effector cells had over 97% of their molecules in clones above 20 RNA copies, while naive cells had under 1%. Spiked Jurkat TCR RNA equal to one cell could reportedly be picked out among 850,000 to 1,000,000 naive cells.

Naive CD8 T cells were FACS-sorted by CD8+CD4-CCR7+CD45RA+ markers. About this clonotype itself: Its antigen is currently unknown.

Germline CDR1 and CDR2: LGHDT and YNNKEL (reference sequence). The CDR3 loop spans 13 amino acids. Trimming took off 3 bases at V and 8 bases at J, with 12 bases between the two ends. TCRdb re-called the PCR reads with MiXCR, one entry per CDR3 protein. Here the sample spans 300,000 to 400,000 distinct CDR3 sequences, roughly 24% being singletons. The sample consisted of naive CD8+ T cells from blood, with Jurkat cell RNA spiked in. Described subset: FACS-sorted CD8+CD4-CCR7+CD45RA+ naive T cells. This TCR came from a human donor in good health. Some libraries in this study had Jurkat cell RNA spiked in. The V call is TRBV3-1, the J call TRBJ2-3, with a tentative D call TRBD2 (5 bases). CDR3: CASSQGLAGTQYF. The CDR3 DNA reads as TGTGCCAGCAGCCAGGGCCTAGCAGGTACGCAGTATTTT.